Below are 27 T cell receptor beta chains sequenced from a single sample in a study of shared clonotypes between healthy human individuals. CD8 cells regarded as naive lacked CD45RO, were positively chosen for CCR7, and omitted terminally differentiated effector memory CD45RA+ cells. The table came from immunoSEQ multiplex PCR; TCRdb's copy has only in-frame clones and leaves some out. This table has about 2.2 million clones, about 93% appearing once. Sequenced material: naive CD8+ T cells from PBMCs. The receptors derive from a man between 18 and 35 years old in good health. Some clones in this sample may be carry-over from other donors' samples.

The gene calls are TRBV10-2 and TRBJ1-1; 8 positions match TRBD1. The junction had 2 bases not matched to a gene; V was cut back by 4 bases and J by 1 base. CDR3 length: 14 residues. Germline assignment: CDR1 WSHSY and CDR2 SAAADI. CDR3 residues: CASSVGQGNTEAFF. CDR3 sequence (DNA): TGCGCCAGCAGTGTAGGACAGGGGAACACTGAAGCTTTCTTT.

This chain joins TRBV25-1 and TRBJ1-1, with a possible D match to TRBD1 (6 bases). The CDR3 is made up of 13 amino acids. V lost 6 bases and J lost 5, with 13 bases in between. In germline, CDR1 is MGHDK, CDR2 SYGVNS. CDR3 DNA: TGTGCCAGCAGGGACGGGGGGCCTACTGAAGCTTTCTTT. This codes for CASRDGGPTEAFF.

As for this clone: The identical CDR3 is also encoded by other nucleotide sequences in the sample. This chain uses TRBV27 with TRBJ1-1; no firm D call. Germline CDR1 is MNHEY and CDR2 is SMNVEV (reference sequence). V dropped 3 bases and J dropped 0 bases, with 8 bases sitting between them. CDR3 length equals 14 residues. In DNA form, the CDR3 reads TGTGCCAGCAGTTTGGGGAGAATGAACACTGAAGCTTTCTTT. The encoded protein is CASSLGRMNTEAFF.

A note on this clone: Other DNA sequences in the sample encode the same CDR3. The CDR3 DNA reads TGTGCCAGCAGTTTGGGGCAGGGCCCCACCTACGAGCAGTACTTC. Translating gives CASSLGQGPTYEQYF. The rearrangement joins TRBV27 to TRBJ2-7; D is possibly TRBD1 (5 bases). With 3 bases removed from V and 2 bases from J, the gap between germline ends came to 14 bases. The germline V gene has CDR1 MNHEY and CDR2 SMNVEV (reference sequence). The CDR3 has 15 amino acids.

The chain is built from TRBV6-6 and TRBJ2-1; 9 bases are shared with TRBD2. Germline CDR1 MNHNY, CDR2 SVGAGI (reference sequence). The CDR3 consists of 16 residues. With V trimmed by 0 bases and J by 7 bases, 7 bases remained unmatched. CDR3 residues: CASSYSKAGGGNEQFF. The CDR3 DNA follows: TGTGCCAGCAGTTACTCGAAGGCGGGAGGGGGTAATGAGCAGTTCTTC.

This clone was recorded once. The CDR3: CASSQVDRGYYEQYF. The CDR3 coding sequence is TGCGCCAGCAGCCAAGTGGACAGGGGCTACTACGAGCAGTACTTC. The chain uses TRBV4-1 and TRBJ2-7; the match to TRBD1 covers 9 bases. In germline, CDR1 is MGHRA, CDR2 YSYEKL. The trim removed 1 base at V and 3 bases at J, leaving 4 bases unmatched. The CDR3 is 15 amino acids.

The rearrangement joins TRBV5-6 to TRBJ1-1; D gene unclear. V shed 2 bases and J shed 5 bases, with 10 bases lying between them. Germline V gene lookup returns CDR1 SGHDT and CDR2 YYEEEE. The CDR3 loop spans 13 amino acids. Here the CDR3 DNA reads TGTGCCAGCAGCTTAGGGCAGAGGACTGAAGCTTTCTTT. Protein product: CASSLGQRTEAFF.

DNA of the CDR3: TGTGCCAGCGGTAGCGTAGGGGCCGTCGGCGAGCAGTACTTC. Protein sequence: CASGSVGAVGEQYF. The chain combines TRBV27 with TRBJ2-7; D may match TRBD1 or TRBD2 (5 bases each). From germline, CDR1 is MNHEY and CDR2 SMNVEV (reference sequence). The CDR3 length is 14 residues. The V gene lost 8 bases and the J gene lost 6 bases, with 20 bases spanning the gap.

CDR3 protein: CASSPQTPDRVATEAFF. The CDR3 DNA follows: TGTGCCAGCAGTCCCCAAACCCCGGACAGGGTGGCCACTGAAGCTTTCTTT. The rearrangement joins TRBV25-1 to TRBJ1-1, with 8 nucleotides matching TRBD1. Per germline, CDR1 MGHDK and CDR2 SYGVNS. This CDR3 region has 17 residues. J gave up 4 bases and V 5 bases, and 15 bases lay outside the gene matches.

The count of this clone is one. This chain connects TRBV27 to TRBJ2-5, with TRBD1 as a possible D gene (7 bases). Trimming removed 4 bases at V and 1 base at J, with 10 bases between. This CDR3 is built from 14 residues. Germline V lookup: CDR1 MNHEY, CDR2 SMNVEV (reference sequence). CDR3 loop: CASSWRGPQETQYF. The CDR3 DNA reads as TGTGCCAGCAGTTGGAGGGGGCCCCAAGAGACCCAGTACTTC.

The rearrangement links TRBV7-8 to TRBJ1-1; D might be TRBD1 (5 bases). Per germline, CDR1 SGHVS and CDR2 FQNEAQ. V was shortened by 1 base and J by 5 bases, with 17 bases between the two germline ends. The length of the CDR3 is 16 residues. In nucleotides, the CDR3 is TGTGCCAGCAGCTTAGACCCGCCCCCAGGGCGGACTGAAGCTTTCTTT. Translated, it gives CASSLDPPPGRTEAFF.

The V gene is TRBV2, the J gene TRBJ2-7; 8 nucleotides match TRBD2. The CDR3 length is 14 residues. V lost 7 bases to trimming and J lost 4 bases; unmatched junction nucleotides: 9. Per germline, CDR1 SNHLY and CDR2 FYNNEI. This CDR3 reads CASMTSDGRYEQYF. The DNA for the CDR3 is TGTGCCAGCATGACTAGCGATGGAAGGTACGAGCAGTACTTC.

Comment on this clone: One end of the junction varies from germline; a read error may be responsible. The chain combines TRBV29-1 with TRBJ2-7; tentatively, D is TRBD1 (6 bases). The germline V gene encodes CDR1 SQVTM and CDR2 ANQGSEA. The CDR3 spans 11 residues. The CDR3 is CNVDGRGEQYF. The DNA for the CDR3 is TGCAACGTTGACGGCAGGGGCGAGCAGTACTTC.

This chain uses TRBV4-1 with TRBJ2-2, with D perhaps TRBD2 (5 bases). Per the germline V gene, CDR1 is MGHRA and CDR2 is YSYEKL. Trimming removed 1 base from V and 3 bases from J, with 12 bases in between. The CDR3 runs to 16 residues. CDR3 loop: CASSQAGSIYTGELFF. CDR3 coding DNA: TGCGCCAGCAGCCAAGCGGGGAGTATATACACCGGGGAGCTGTTTTTT.

The J gene is TRBJ2-5, the V gene TRBV2; 8 bases fit TRBD2. Looked up from germline, CDR1 is SNHLY and CDR2 is FYNNEI. This CDR3 is 16 amino acids long. J gave up 5 bases and V 7 bases, and 15 bases lay outside the gene matches. CDR3 sequence: CASKVKGTRSVETQYF. DNA of the CDR3: TGTGCCAGCAAGGTGAAGGGGACTAGATCAGTGGAGACCCAGTACTTC.

The V call is TRBV27, the J call TRBJ2-7; no firm D call. V was shortened by 3 bases and J by 0 bases, with 9 bases between the two germline ends. Germline CDR1 and CDR2: MNHEY and SMNVEV (reference sequence). This CDR3 comprises 14 residues. The chain's CDR3 is CASSFSDPSYEQYF. The CDR3 nucleotides are TGTGCCAGCAGTTTCAGCGACCCCTCCTACGAGCAGTACTTC.

The V and J genes are TRBV30 and TRBJ2-7, with 9 bases that match TRBD1. The CDR3 loop spans 15 amino acids. The V gene end was trimmed by 1 base and the J gene end by 2 bases; junction bases not matched to a gene: 6. Germline CDR1 and CDR2: GTSNPN and SVGIG (reference sequence). The CDR3 protein is CAWSDLRDRAYEQYF. The DNA for the CDR3 is TGTGCCTGGAGTGACCTCCGGGACAGGGCCTACGAGCAGTACTTC.

The chain recombines TRBV6-6 with TRBJ2-7; no clear D. The CDR3 totals 15 residues. Germline V gives CDR1 MNHNY, CDR2 SVGAGI (reference sequence). Trimming cost V 7 bases and J 1 base, with 17 bases left between them. CDR3 residues: CASTPTGGSSYEQYF. For the CDR3, the DNA is TGTGCCAGCACCCCAACGGGCGGTTCTTCCTACGAGCAGTACTTC.

The chain carries TRBV6-1 and TRBJ1-3; D is uncertain. Trimming took 2 bases from V and 0 from J, leaving 14 bases between them. CDR3 size: 17 residues. Germline CDR1 reads MNHNS; CDR2 reads SASEGT. The CDR3 DNA sequence: TGTGCCAGCAGTGAAAAGGTAGCGGCCTACTCTGGAAACACCATATATTTT. This encodes CASSEKVAAYSGNTIYF.

The rearrangement uses TRBV4-3 and TRBJ2-1, with TRBD2 matching over 8 bases. This CDR3 is 15 amino acids long. Trimming at V came to 5 bases and at J to 9 bases, leaving 12 bases not matched to a gene. The V gene's germline CDR1 is LGHNA and CDR2 YSLEER. CDR3 in amino acids: CASSEMSGREGEQFF. The CDR3 DNA reads TGCGCCAGCAGCGAGATGAGCGGGAGAGAGGGTGAGCAGTTCTTC.

The chain is built from TRBV6-1 and TRBJ2-7; TRBD2 matches 9 bases. Germline V gives CDR1 MNHNS, CDR2 SASEGT. This CDR3 region has 14 residues. V gave up 7 bases and J gave up 2 bases; unmatched junction bases: 6. In DNA, the CDR3 is TGTGCCAGCACCCGAGCGGGAGGAGCCTACGAGCAGTACTTC. Translated: CASTRAGGAYEQYF.

This clone appeared a single time. The rearrangement joins TRBV27 to TRBJ2-1; maybe TRBD1 (5 bases). Between the trimmed V and J ends, which lost 3 bases and 8 bases, there was a span of 11 bases. Germline values: CDR1 MNHEY, CDR2 SMNVEV (reference sequence). The CDR3 consists of 13 residues. The CDR3 nucleotides are TGTGCCAGCAGTTTTAATCAGGGCGATGAGCAGTTCTTC. Translated, it gives CASSFNQGDEQFF.

Concerning this clone itself: Different DNA sequences within this sample yield the same CDR3. The gene calls are TRBV6-1 and TRBJ1-5; 8 positions agree with TRBD1. Germline trimming cut 5 bases from V and 6 bases from J; bases unmatched to any gene: 9. Per the germline V gene, CDR1 is MNHNS and CDR2 is SASEGT. The CDR3 is made up of 15 amino acids. The CDR3 spells CASSPDRGSGQPQHF. CDR3 nucleotide sequence: TGTGCCAGCAGTCCCGACAGGGGCTCGGGTCAGCCCCAGCATTTT.

V usage is TRBV5-1 and J usage is TRBJ2-2, with 7 bases fitting TRBD1. V shed 6 bases and J 4 bases; nucleotides not matched to a gene: 6. This CDR3 contains 14 residues. The V gene's germline CDR1 is SGHRS and CDR2 YFSETQ. The CDR3 spells CASTMGQSTGELFF. CDR3 nucleotides: TGCGCCAGCACCATGGGACAGTCCACCGGGGAGCTGTTTTTT.

About this clone: Additional DNA sequences in this sample encode the identical CDR3. This chain joins TRBV28 and TRBJ2-7; TRBD2 might be the D (5 bases). Per germline, CDR1 MDHEN and CDR2 SYDVKM. The CDR3 covers 12 residues. V was trimmed by 6 bases and J by 3 bases, leaving 9 bases between them. CDR3 coding DNA: TGTGCCAGCAGCCCGCGGGTCTACGAGCAGTACTTC. It codes for CASSPRVYEQYF.

The chain has TRBV13 and TRBJ2-7; TRBD2 agrees at 9 bases. CDR3 length equals 19 residues. Trimming took 4 bases from V and 3 from J; bases not matched to a gene: 19. Germline V lookup: CDR1 PRHDT, CDR2 FYEKMQ (reference sequence). The CDR3 bases are TGTGCCAGCAGCTCTTCATCTGTTAGCGGGAGAGGCTCCCTCTACGAGCAGTACTTC. The encoded protein is CASSSSSVSGRGSLYEQYF.

This chain uses TRBV4-1 with TRBJ1-1; unclear D gene. The length of the CDR3 is 16 residues. V shed 2 bases and J shed 3 bases, with 16 bases lying between them. Per the germline V gene, CDR1 is MGHRA and CDR2 is YSYEKL. In nucleotides, the CDR3 is TGCGCCAGCAGCCAACCCGGCCGGGGAAGAGACACTGAAGCTTTCTTT. The encoded protein is CASSQPGRGRDTEAFF.